This TCR beta chain appears in the sequencing data of a study of identifying expanded T cells in peripheral blood (dated by TCRdb to the late 2010s). In the study overall: Four technical replicates, made by sequencing separate aliquots from the same pool of genomic DNA, were compared pairwise. Summary of the overall study and its limitations: Variance in clone template counts between approximately two-week samples significantly increased with total template count across all healthy donors. The authors expected that biological variance in healthy repertoires might rise further over much longer intervals, such as months to years. Between technical replicates the binomial model flagged 1 to 1.5 differentially abundant clones, whereas over around 2 weeks the binomial model flagged about 15 and over approximately 4 weeks 19 to 20. The beta-binomial model significantly reduced the number of clones called differentially abundant and the false-positive rate across all healthy-donor time intervals.

V is trimmed back by 3 bases and J by 0 bases, and the junction contains 6 bases that no gene match accounts for. CDR1 LNHDA and CDR2 SQIVND were looked up in the germline V gene (reference sequence). Measured from the cysteine to the phenylalanine, the CDR3 is 17 residues long. The retained sequence is limited to the CDR3, 51 bases, with the frame set at the first base. The immunoSEQ Assay, which relies on bias-controlled multiplex PCR amplification of genomic DNA, was used to profile TCRbeta CDR3 regions. The source study handled its data this way. To quantify the absolute abundance of each unique TCRbeta CDR3 region, the sequences were collapsed and filtered. Differential abundance was tested with a binomial (Fisher-equivalent) model and with a beta-binomial model adding time-dependent variance fitted from healthy donors. Clones with fewer than 5 combined templates were removed, and differential abundance was called for clones with a Benjamini-Hochberg FDR below 0.01. Using the form v = (b*log(k)+a)^2, the beta-binomial variance was modeled as a function of the total template count across the two samples. The clones in this table, taken by TCRdb from immuneACCESS, are in-frame only. Not every clone is retained; where verified, under half of the shortfall comes from an unresolved V gene, and the cause of the rest is unknown. From that table come the V and J calls and clone size; the DNA was used to work out D and trimming. The sample contains around 100,000 clones, 88% of them found a single time. The ten largest clones take up 5.5% of the sample.

During the collection period, no immune events, such as infections, were documented for the healthy donors. To calibrate time-dependent variance in a beta-binomial model of T-cell clone differential abundance, blood repertoires from healthy donors were used as a training cohort. The training cohort comprised approximately 10 healthy donors, 3 female and 7 male. An age range of about 29 to 70 years, with an average of 43 years, was recorded for the donors. Whole blood, obtained from a commercial supplier, was collected from each healthy donor at three time points spaced approximately two weeks apart. Genomic DNA was extracted from unsorted whole blood for immunosequencing. In regard to this clone: This clone's antigen is unknown. Per-base quality was not reported, and no clone a single base away is much larger than it.

Sequencing was done on a sample of blood. Recombination joined TRBV19 with TRBJ1-5, and TRBD1 aligns with 9 junction nucleotides. The TCR was taken from a person between 18 and 75 years old in good health. The CDR3 is CASSIDRGGYSNQPQHF. The nucleotide sequence reads TGTGCCAGTAGTATCGACAGGGGGGGGTATAGCAATCAGCCCCAGCATTTT.